This paragraph covers one T cell receptor (beta chain) sequence. Its recognized antigen is unknown. No quality values exist for individual bases; no much larger clone is one base distant. This sample was included in a study of blood T cell repertoires in COVID-19 (dated by TCRdb to about 2020). Some background on the complete study: Collaborator samples came from the United States, Italy and Spain and covered acute and convalescent phases of COVID-19. The prospective study material was composed of cDNA or gDNA derived from T cells, B-cell-depleted T cells, or PBMCs. The dataset comprised deeply sampled blood TCRbeta repertoires from subjects exposed to, actively infected with, or recovered from COVID-19. The repertoires were made available in a free public database intended to serve as a resource for research on the immune response to SARS-CoV-2. Samples were obtained from the ongoing ImmuneRACE study (first 160 participants) and from some 1,200 subjects provided by 6 global collaborators. The sample metadata nearly always contained a de-identified subject ID, COVID-19 status, age in years and sex. Where available, HLA class I and class II types were taken from metadata supplied by the sample provider and were not determined by assay-based typing.

Whole blood was collected in K2EDTA tubes by collaborating institutions according to the institutions' own protocols. For TCRbeta analysis, collaborators shipped samples as frozen whole blood, isolated PBMCs, or DNA extracted from either of those sample types. Overall results and qualifications from the work: Clinical and demographic metadata were provided uncurated, with the amount varying by source and participant.

The immunoSEQ Assay, a bias-controlled multiplex PCR, was used to amplify TCRbeta CDR3 regions from genomic DNA. In the original analysis: The number of nucleated cells in each sample was estimated from the amplification of reference gene primers within the assay. To quantify the absolute abundance of each unique TCRbeta CDR3 rearrangement, sequence reads were collapsed and filtered. For each sample, productive Simpson clonality was calculated as the square root of Simpson's diversity index across productive rearrangements. TCRdb took over this immuneACCESS table, retaining in-frame rearrangements with V and J assigned. Such tables are incomplete; in checked studies, under half of the missing clones stem from an unresolved V gene, and the remainder is unexplained. The DNA was the basis for D and trimming; V, J and clone size are from that table. The sample table shows some 80,000 clones, and roughly 88% are seen once. In total, the top ten clones hold 2.5% to 3% of the sample.

The CDR3 runs 17 amino acids, cysteine and phenylalanine included. Left in the record is the CDR3 DNA by itself, 51 bases read in frame from the first base. V is pruned by 2 bases and J by 5 bases, leaving 8 bases of the junction without a gene match. In the germline V gene, CDR1 corresponds to SGHTA and CDR2 to FQGNSA. Here the chain combines TRBV7-2 and TRBJ1-6; 8 junctional bases match TRBD1. The sequenced material came from peripheral blood. The source of this sequence is a human donor in a cohort sampled during active COVID-19. The CDR3 loop reads CASSLIRTGTNNSPLHF. The nucleotides are TGTGCCAGCAGCTTAATCCGGACAGGGACTAATAATTCACCCCTCCACTTT.